This T cell receptor (beta chain) was captured by sequencing in a study of CD8 T cells in ankylosing spondylitis. TCRdb used MiXCR to reprocess the 5' RACE reads, holding one entry per CDR3 protein. This sample has 200,000 to 300,000 distinct CDR3 sequences; about 10% occur once, and the top ten carry 6% to 8.5%. Many counts were recorded for this clonotype. V was cut by 3 bases and J by 5 bases, with 12 bases left in between. The V gene's germline CDR1 is SGHRS and CDR2 YFSETQ. The CDR3 loop spans 14 amino acids. This clonotype was obtained from a male donor with ankylosing spondylitis or in good health (not recorded which). The chain uses TRBV5-1 and TRBJ2-1; D is unresolved. Material for sequencing was blood, either unsorted or a sorted T cell fraction (not recorded which). CDR3 loop: CASSYTGPNNEQFF. The CDR3 coding sequence is TGCGCCAGCAGCTATACCGGGCCCAACAATGAGCAGTTCTTC. The complete variable domain, with remaining parts taken from reference TRBV5-1 and TRBJ2-1, reads KAGVTQTPRYLIKTRGQQVTLSCSPISGHRSVSWYQQTPGQGLQFLFEYFSETQRNKGNFPGRFSGRQFSNSRSEMNVSTLELGDSALYLCASSYTGPNNEQFFGPGTRLTVL.